This TCR beta chain is drawn from a study of shared clonotypes between healthy human individuals. For the study at large: Three CD4 naive, three CD4 memory, two CD8 naive and one CD8 memory plate were used per donor.

Here immunoSEQ multiplex PCR was the method, and the copy in TCRdb shows in-frame clones only, minus some. The sample includes about 2.4 million clones, 80% to 95% of them seen just once. About this clone itself: What it binds is unknown. Other nucleotide sequences in the sample specify the same CDR3.

Regarding the study as a whole: Shared clonotypes across all four donors exceeded non-shared ones in generation probability.

V was pared by 5 bases and J by 2 bases, with 1 base between. The CDR3 is made up of 11 amino acids. Germline lookup yields CDR1 SGHAT and CDR2 FQNNGV. The sequenced material came from naive CD4+ T cells from PBMCs. Described subset: CD45RA+ positively selected. The receptor was derived from a man between 18 and 35 years old in good health. Some clones in this sample may be carry-over from other donors' samples. The V call is TRBV11-2, the J call TRBJ2-1, with D uncertain. CDR3 DNA: TGTGCCAGCAGCCCCTACAATGAGCAGTTCTTC. This encodes CASSPYNEQFF.